This record looks at one T cell receptor beta chain sequence and its context. As yet, its antigen is unknown. This sample is drawn from a study of blood T cells in healthy people across ages. Study-wide findings and caveats: Per-million-T-cell TCR beta diversity fell roughly linearly with age. The study could not conclusively compare naive and antigen-experienced cells, given its unsorted PBMCs.

This CDR3 region has 13 residues. V was pared by 3 bases and J by 9 bases, with 6 bases of the junction left unmatched. Germline CDR1 and CDR2: SGDLS and YYNGEE. For the second PCR, which ran for about 6 to 11 cycles, a sample-barcoded 5' primer and a J-beta primer mix were used. TCRdb analysed the 5' RACE reads with MiXCR anew, one entry per CDR3 protein. The sample lists roughly 1.9 million distinct CDR3 sequences; about two fifths were seen once. This rearrangement joins TRBV9 to TRBJ2-1; 7 bases are shared with TRBD1. The clonotype comes from a human donor in good health. Input material: blood. CDR3 sequence reads: CASSGQGHAEQFF. The CDR3 DNA reads as TGTGCCAGCAGCGGACAGGGACATGCTGAGCAGTTCTTC.